The clone carrying this T cell receptor (beta chain) was observed many times. What it binds is not known. This record belongs to a study of regulatory T cells in long-lasting Graves disease. TCR beta libraries were built with iRepertoire HTBI primers and Arm-PCR of CDR3 regions. Via MiXCR, TCRdb re-called the multiplex PCR reads, giving one row per CDR3 protein. The data hold around 400,000 distinct CDR3 sequences, with 12% observed a single time. Study-wide results and limits: The study examined only peripheral blood, not thyroid tissue.

Time point defined: newly diagnosed GD, antithyroid drugs for less than 3 months. Researchers made the TCR library from RNA that was extracted from PBMCs. Trimming removed 5 bases from V and 4 bases from J; junction bases left unmatched: 6. The CDR3 is 15 residues long. Germline CDR1 and CDR2: SGHVS and FNYEAQ. This sample was shared with a second study, whose subject was T cells in Graves' hyperthyroidism and ophthalmopathy.

The TCR comes from a woman between 18 and 29 years old with Graves disease. The material sequenced was peripheral blood mononuclear cells (PBMCs), taken at new diagnosis, from a patient treated with antithyroid drugs. The chain joins TRBV7-6 to TRBJ2-3, with 10 bases fitting TRBD2. CDR3: CASSLLAGESDTQYF. The CDR3 nucleotides read TGTGCCAGCAGCCTCCTAGCGGGGGAATCAGATACGCAGTATTTT. Looking up the rest from reference TRBV7-6 and TRBJ2-3 gives the full variable domain: GAGVSQSPRYKVTKRGQDVALRCDPISGHVSLYWYRQALGQGPEFLTYFNYEAQQDKSGLPNDRFSAERPEGSISTLTIQRTEQRDSAMYRCASSLLAGESDTQYFGPGTRLTVL.